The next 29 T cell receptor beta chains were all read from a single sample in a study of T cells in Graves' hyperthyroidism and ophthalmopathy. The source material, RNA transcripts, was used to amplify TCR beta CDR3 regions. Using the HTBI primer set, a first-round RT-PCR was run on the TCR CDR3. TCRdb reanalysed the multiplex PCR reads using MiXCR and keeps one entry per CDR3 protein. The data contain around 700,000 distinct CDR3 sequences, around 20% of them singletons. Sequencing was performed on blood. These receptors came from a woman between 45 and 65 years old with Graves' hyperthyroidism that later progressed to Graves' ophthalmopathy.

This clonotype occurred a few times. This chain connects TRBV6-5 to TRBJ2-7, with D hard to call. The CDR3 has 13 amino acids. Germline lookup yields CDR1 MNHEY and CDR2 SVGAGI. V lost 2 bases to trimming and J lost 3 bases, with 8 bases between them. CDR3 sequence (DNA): TGTGCCAGCAGTTACCCAGGAAACTACGAGCAGTACTTC. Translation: CASSYPGNYEQYF.

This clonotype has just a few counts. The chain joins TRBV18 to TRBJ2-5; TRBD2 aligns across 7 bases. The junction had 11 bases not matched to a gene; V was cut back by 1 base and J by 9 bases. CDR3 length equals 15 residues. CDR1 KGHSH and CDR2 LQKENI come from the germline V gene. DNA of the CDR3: TGTGCCAGCTCACCACAGCGGGACTTGGGTGGGCCCCAGTACTTC. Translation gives CASSPQRDLGGPQYF.

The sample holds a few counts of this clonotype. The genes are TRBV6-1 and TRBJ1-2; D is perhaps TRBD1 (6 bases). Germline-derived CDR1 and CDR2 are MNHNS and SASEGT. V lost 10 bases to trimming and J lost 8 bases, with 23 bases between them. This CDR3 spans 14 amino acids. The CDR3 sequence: CATQPYRGAEGYTF. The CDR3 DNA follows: TGTGCCACCCAACCTTACCGGGGGGCGGAGGGCTACACCTTC.

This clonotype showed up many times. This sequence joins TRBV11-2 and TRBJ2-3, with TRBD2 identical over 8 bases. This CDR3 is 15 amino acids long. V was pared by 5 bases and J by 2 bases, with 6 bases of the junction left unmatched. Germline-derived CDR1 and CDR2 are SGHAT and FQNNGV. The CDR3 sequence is CASSRTSLNTDTQYF. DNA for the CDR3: TGTGCCAGCAGCCGGACTAGCCTTAACACAGATACGCAGTATTTT.

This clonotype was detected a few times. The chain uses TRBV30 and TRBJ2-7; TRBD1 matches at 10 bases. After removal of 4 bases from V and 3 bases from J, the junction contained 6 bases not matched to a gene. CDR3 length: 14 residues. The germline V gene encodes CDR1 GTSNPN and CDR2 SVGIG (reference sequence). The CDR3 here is CAWTAGQGRYEQYF. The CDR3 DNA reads TGTGCCTGGACCGCGGGACAGGGGCGCTACGAGCAGTACTTC.

DNA for the CDR3: TGTGCCACCTATCGGGGGTCTAATTCACCCCTCCACTTT. Translation gives CATYRGSNSPLHF. The chain is built from TRBV6-1 and TRBJ1-6; tentatively, D is TRBD1 (5 bases). CDR3 size: 13 residues. V lost 10 bases and J 6 bases, leaving 13 bases between the germline ends. Per germline, CDR1 MNHNS and CDR2 SASEGT.

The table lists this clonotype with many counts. The CDR3 nucleotides are TGTGCCAGCAGCTGGACCCCTGCCACTGAAGCTTTCTTT. Translating gives CASSWTPATEAFF. This chain joins TRBV7-8 and TRBJ1-1, with D uncertain. This CDR3 contains 13 residues. V lost 4 bases and J 4 bases, leaving 10 bases between the germline ends. The V gene's germline CDR1 is SGHVS and CDR2 FQNEAQ.

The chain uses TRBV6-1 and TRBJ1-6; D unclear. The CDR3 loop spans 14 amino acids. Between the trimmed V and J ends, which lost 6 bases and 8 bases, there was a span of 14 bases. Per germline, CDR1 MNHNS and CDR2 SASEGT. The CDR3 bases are TGTGCCAGCAGCCTGGAAGTGGGGTATTCACCCCTCCACTTT. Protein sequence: CASSLEVGYSPLHF.

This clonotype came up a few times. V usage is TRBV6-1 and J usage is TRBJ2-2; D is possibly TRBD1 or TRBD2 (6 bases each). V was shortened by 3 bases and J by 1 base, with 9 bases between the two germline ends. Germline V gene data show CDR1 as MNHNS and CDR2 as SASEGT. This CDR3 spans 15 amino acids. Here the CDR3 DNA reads TGTGCCAGCAGTGACGGGGGCGGGAACACCGGGGAGCTGTTTTTT. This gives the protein CASSDGGGNTGELFF.

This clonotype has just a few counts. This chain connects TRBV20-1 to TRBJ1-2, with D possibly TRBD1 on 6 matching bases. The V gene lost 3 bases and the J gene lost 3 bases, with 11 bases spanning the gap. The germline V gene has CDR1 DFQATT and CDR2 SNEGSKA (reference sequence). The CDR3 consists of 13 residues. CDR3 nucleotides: TGCAGTGCTAGCGCGGACAGCGACTATGGCTACACCTTC. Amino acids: CSASADSDYGYTF.

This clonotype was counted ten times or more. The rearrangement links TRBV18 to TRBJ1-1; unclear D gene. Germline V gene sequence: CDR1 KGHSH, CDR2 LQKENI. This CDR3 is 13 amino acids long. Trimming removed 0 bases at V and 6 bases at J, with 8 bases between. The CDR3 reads CASSPPIEAEAFF. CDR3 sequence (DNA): TGTGCCAGCTCACCACCGATAGAAGCTGAAGCTTTCTTT.

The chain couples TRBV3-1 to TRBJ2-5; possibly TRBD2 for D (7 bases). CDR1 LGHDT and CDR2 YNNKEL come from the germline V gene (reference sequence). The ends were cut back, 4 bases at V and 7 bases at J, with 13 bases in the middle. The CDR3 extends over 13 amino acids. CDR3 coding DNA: TGTGCCAGCAGCCGGGGGGGCGTCGCGACCCAGTACTTC. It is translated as CASSRGGVATQYF.

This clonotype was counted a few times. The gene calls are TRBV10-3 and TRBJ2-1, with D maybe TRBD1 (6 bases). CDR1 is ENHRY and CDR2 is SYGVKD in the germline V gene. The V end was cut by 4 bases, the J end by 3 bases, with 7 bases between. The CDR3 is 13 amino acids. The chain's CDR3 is CAISADSYNEQFF. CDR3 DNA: TGTGCCATCAGTGCGGACAGCTACAATGAGCAGTTCTTC.

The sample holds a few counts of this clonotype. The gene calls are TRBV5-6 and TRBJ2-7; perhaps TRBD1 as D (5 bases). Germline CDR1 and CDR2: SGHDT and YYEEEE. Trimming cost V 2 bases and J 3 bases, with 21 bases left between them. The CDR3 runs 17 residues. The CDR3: CASSFTQVKFTSYEQYF. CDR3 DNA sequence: TGTGCCAGCAGCTTCACACAGGTCAAGTTCACGAGCTACGAGCAGTACTTC.

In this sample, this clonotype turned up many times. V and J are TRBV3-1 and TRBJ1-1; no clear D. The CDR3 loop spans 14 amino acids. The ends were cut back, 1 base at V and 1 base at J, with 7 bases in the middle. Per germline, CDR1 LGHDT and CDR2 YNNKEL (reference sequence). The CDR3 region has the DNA TGTGCCAGCAGCCAAGTCCTCGGGAACACTGAAGCTTTCTTT. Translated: CASSQVLGNTEAFF.

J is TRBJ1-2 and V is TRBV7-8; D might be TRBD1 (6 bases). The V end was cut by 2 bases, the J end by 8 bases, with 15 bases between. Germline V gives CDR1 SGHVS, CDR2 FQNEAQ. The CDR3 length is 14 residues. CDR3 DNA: TGTGCCAGCAGCTTACTCAGGGGTGGGAACGGCTACACCTTC. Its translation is CASSLLRGGNGYTF.

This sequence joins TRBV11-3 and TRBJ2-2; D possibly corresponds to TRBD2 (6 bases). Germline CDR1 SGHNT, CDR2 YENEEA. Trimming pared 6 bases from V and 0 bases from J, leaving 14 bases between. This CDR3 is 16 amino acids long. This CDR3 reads CASRPGGNTNTGELFF. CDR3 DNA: TGTGCCAGCAGGCCCGGGGGAAACACGAACACCGGGGAGCTGTTTTTT. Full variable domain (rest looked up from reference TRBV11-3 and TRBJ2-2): EAGVVQSPRYKIIEKKQPVAFWCNPISGHNTLYWYLQNLGQGPELLIRYENEEAVDDSQLPKDRFSAERLKGVDSTLKIQPAELGDSAVYLCASRPGGNTNTGELFFGEGSRLTVL.

This CDR3 is CASSLDRFDTGELFF. The CDR3 coding sequence is TGCGCCAGCAGCCTGGACAGGTTTGACACCGGGGAGCTGTTTTTT. The rearrangement links TRBV5-1 to TRBJ2-2; 7 nucleotides line up with TRBD1. J was trimmed by 3 bases and V by 4 bases; bases with no gene match: 6. Germline CDR1 is SGHRS and CDR2 is YFSETQ. This CDR3 comprises 15 residues.

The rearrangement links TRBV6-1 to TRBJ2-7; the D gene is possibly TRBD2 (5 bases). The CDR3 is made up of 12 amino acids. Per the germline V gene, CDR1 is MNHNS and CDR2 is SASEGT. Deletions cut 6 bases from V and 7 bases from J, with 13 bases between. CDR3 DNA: TGTGCCAGCAGAGGACTCGTTAGGGAGCAGTACTTC. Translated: CASRGLVREQYF.

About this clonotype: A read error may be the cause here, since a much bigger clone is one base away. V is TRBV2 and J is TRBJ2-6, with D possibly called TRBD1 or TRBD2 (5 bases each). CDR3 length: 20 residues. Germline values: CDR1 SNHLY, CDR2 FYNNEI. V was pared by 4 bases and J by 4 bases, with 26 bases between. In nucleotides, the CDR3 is TGTGCCAGCAGTGGCGTGTTGAGGGGAAAGCTTTTATCGGGGGCCAACGTCCTGACTTTC. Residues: CASSGVLRGKLLSGANVLTF.

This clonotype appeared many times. The CDR3 is CASSRPGLAPYEQYF. CDR3 nucleotide sequence: TGTGCCAGCAGCCGGCCGGGACTAGCACCGTACGAGCAGTACTTC. This chain uses TRBV11-2 with TRBJ2-7, with 9 bases lining up with TRBD2. CDR3 length: 15 amino acids. Per the germline V gene, CDR1 is SGHAT and CDR2 is FQNNGV. J lost 4 bases, V lost 5 bases, and 9 bases had no gene match.

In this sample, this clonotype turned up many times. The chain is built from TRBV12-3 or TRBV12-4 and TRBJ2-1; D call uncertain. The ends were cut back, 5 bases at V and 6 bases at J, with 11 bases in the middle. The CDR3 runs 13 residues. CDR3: CASSNRLGNEQFF. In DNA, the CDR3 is TGTGCCAGCAGTAATAGGTTAGGCAATGAGCAGTTCTTC.

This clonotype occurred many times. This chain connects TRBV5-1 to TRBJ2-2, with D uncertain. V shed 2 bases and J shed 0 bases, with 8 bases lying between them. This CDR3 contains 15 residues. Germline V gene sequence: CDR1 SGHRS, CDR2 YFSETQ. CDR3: CASSFQSTNTGELFF. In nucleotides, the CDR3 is TGCGCCAGCAGCTTCCAGTCGACGAACACCGGGGAGCTGTTTTTT.

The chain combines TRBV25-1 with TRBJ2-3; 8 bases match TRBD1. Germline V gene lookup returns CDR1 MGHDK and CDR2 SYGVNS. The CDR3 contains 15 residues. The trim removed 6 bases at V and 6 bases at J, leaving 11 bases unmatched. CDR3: CASRDRGPVEDTQYF. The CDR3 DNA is TGTGCCAGCAGAGACAGGGGACCCGTTGAGGATACGCAGTATTTT. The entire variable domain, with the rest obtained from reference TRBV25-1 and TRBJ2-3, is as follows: EADIYQTPRYLVIGTGKKITLECSQTMGHDKMYWYQQDPGMELHLIHYSYGVNSTEKGDLSSESTVSRIRTEHFPLTLESARPSHTSQYLCASRDRGPVEDTQYFGPGTRLTVL.

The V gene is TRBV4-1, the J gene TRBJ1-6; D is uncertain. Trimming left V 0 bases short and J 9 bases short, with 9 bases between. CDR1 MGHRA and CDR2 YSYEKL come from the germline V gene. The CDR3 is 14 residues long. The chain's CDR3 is CASSQDWEPSPLHF. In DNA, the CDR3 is TGCGCCAGCAGCCAAGACTGGGAACCTTCACCCCTCCACTTT.

In DNA, the CDR3 is TGTGCCAGTAGGAGGGCCTCGACGGGGGGCTCAGATACGCAGTATTTT. Translation gives CASRRASTGGSDTQYF. The rearrangement uses TRBV19 and TRBJ2-3; TRBD2 is a possible D gene (7 bases). From germline, CDR1 is LNHDA and CDR2 SQIVND (reference sequence). V dropped 6 bases and J dropped 4 bases, with 20 bases sitting between them. The CDR3 contains 16 residues.

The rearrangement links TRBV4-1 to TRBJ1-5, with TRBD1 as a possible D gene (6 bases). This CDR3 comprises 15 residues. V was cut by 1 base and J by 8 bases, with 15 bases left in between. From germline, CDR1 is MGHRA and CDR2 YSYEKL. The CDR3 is CASSQAGAGYEPQHF. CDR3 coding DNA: TGCGCCAGCAGCCAAGCGGGGGCAGGGTATGAGCCCCAGCATTTT.

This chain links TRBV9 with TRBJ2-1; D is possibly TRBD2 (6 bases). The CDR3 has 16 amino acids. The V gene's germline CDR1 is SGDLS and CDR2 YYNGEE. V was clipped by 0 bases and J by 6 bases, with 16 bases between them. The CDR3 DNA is TGTGCCAGCAGCGTAGGGGCACTGGGGGGTAGCAATGAGCAGTTCTTC. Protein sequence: CASSVGALGGSNEQFF.

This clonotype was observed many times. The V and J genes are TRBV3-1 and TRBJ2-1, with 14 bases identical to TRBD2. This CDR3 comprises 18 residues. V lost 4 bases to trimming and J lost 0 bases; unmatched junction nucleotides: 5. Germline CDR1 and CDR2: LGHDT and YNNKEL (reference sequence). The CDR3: CASSPWTSGGSSYNEQFF. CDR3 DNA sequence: TGTGCCAGCAGCCCCTGGACTAGCGGGGGGAGCTCCTACAATGAGCAGTTCTTC.